This T cell receptor (beta chain) was sequenced during a study of cytomegalovirus exposure and HLA in healthy donors. Comments on this clone: Its antigen is unknown.

Here immunoSEQ multiplex PCR was the method, and the copy in TCRdb shows in-frame clones only, minus some. The sample has 150,000 to 200,000 clones; approximately 84% are singletons. Study outcomes and limitations: Some 150 TCR beta chains were listed as cytomegalovirus-associated. Rare sequences made up most TCRs, while some public TCRs were found in many donors.

In germline, CDR1 is SGHVS, CDR2 FQNEAQ. CDR3 size: 16 residues. The J segment lost 7 bases and the V segment lost 1 base, leaving 4 bases of the junction unmatched. The rearrangement uses TRBV7-8 and TRBJ2-2; TRBD2 matches 12 bases. The receptor's source is a man aged 25-45 years in good health and CMV-seropositive. Sequencing was done on a sample of PBMCs. CDR3 sequence (DNA): TGTGCCAGCAGCTTAGGACTAGCGGGAGCAGACGGGGAGCTGTTTTTT. Amino acids: CASSLGLAGADGELFF.